These 20 T cell receptor beta chains were sequenced from one sample in a study of T-cell reconstitution after alpha-beta-depleted transplantation in children. TCRbeta library preparation incorporated unique molecular identifiers. TCRdb redid the calling of the PCR reads with MiXCR, one entry per CDR3 protein. The table records about 500,000 distinct CDR3 sequences, about an eighth of them present only once. Material: PBMCs, mostly from graft donor cells, obtained 180 days after TCRalphabeta/CD19-depleted stem cell transplant. Receptors were obtained from a female patient aged 2-9 years who had a stem cell transplant for aplastic anemia, so the T cells may come from the graft donor.

The genes are TRBV28 and TRBJ2-1; 9 nucleotides align to TRBD2. The CDR3 length is 15 residues. Looked up from germline, CDR1 is MDHEN and CDR2 is SYDVKM. V gave up 3 bases and J gave up 8 bases; unmatched junction bases: 8. The CDR3 is CASSFSSGSIHEQFF. DNA for the CDR3: TGTGCCAGCAGTTTTAGTAGCGGGAGTATCCATGAGCAGTTCTTC.

V usage is TRBV6-2 or TRBV6-3 and J usage is TRBJ2-1; 7 positions agree with TRBD2. There are 17 residues in the CDR3. Germline V lookup: CDR1 MNHEY, CDR2 SVGEGT. After removal of 0 bases from V and 0 bases from J, the junction contained 5 bases not matched to a gene. CDR3 nucleotide sequence: TGTGCCAGCAGTTACTCGAGGGGCGGGAGCTCCTACAATGAGCAGTTCTTC. Encoded protein: CASSYSRGGSSYNEQFF.

The rearrangement links TRBV5-1 to TRBJ1-1; D gene ambiguous. The germline V gene encodes CDR1 SGHRS and CDR2 YFSETQ. CDR3 length: 14 amino acids. V lost 3 bases to trimming and J lost 1 base, with 10 bases between them. The CDR3 bases are TGCGCCAGCAGCTCCGGACCTACGAACACTGAAGCTTTCTTT. This codes for CASSSGPTNTEAFF. The full variable domain, in which reference TRBV5-1 and TRBJ1-1 provide the parts outside the CDR3, is KAGVTQTPRYLIKTRGQQVTLSCSPISGHRSVSWYQQTPGQGLQFLFEYFSETQRNKGNFPGRFSGRQFSNSRSEMNVSTLELGDSALYLCASSSGPTNTEAFFGQGTRLTVV.

This clonotype was seen only a few times. This chain links TRBV25-1 with TRBJ2-5; 8 bases are shared with TRBD2. CDR1 and CDR2 from the germline V gene are MGHDK and SYGVNS. V was pared by 2 bases and J by 6 bases, with 11 bases of the junction left unmatched. There are 16 residues in the CDR3. In DNA, the CDR3 is TGTGCCAGCAGTGAAGTCTCTACTAGCGGCTTGCAGACCCAGTACTTC. This codes for CASSEVSTSGLQTQYF.

The V gene is TRBV7-9, the J gene TRBJ2-7; possible D gene TRBD1, 5 bases. CDR1 is SEHNR, CDR2 FQNEAQ, per germline (reference sequence). The ends were cut back, 1 base at V and 2 bases at J, with 12 bases in the middle. The CDR3 spans 15 residues. The CDR3 region has the DNA TGTGCCAGCAGCTTAGGAGAATGGGGCCCCTACGAGCAGTACTTC. It is translated as CASSLGEWGPYEQYF.

This clonotype has only a few counts. The chain combines TRBV28 with TRBJ2-2, with D possibly being TRBD1 (6 bases). This CDR3 comprises 14 residues. The germline V and J ends were trimmed by 3 bases and 6 bases, with 11 bases remaining between them. In germline, CDR1 is MDHEN, CDR2 SYDVKM. The CDR3 sequence: CASSLQGQAGELFF. The CDR3 DNA reads TGTGCCAGCAGTTTGCAGGGACAAGCCGGGGAGCTGTTTTTT.

V usage is TRBV2 and J usage is TRBJ1-4; D uncertain. CDR3 length equals 19 residues. V was shortened by 6 bases and J by 0 bases, with 23 bases between the two germline ends. Germline V gene sequence: CDR1 SNHLY, CDR2 FYNNEI. CDR3 residues: CASSRLPSVIRPTNEKLFF. The CDR3 DNA reads TGTGCCAGCAGCAGACTCCCATCGGTCATTAGGCCAACTAATGAAAAACTGTTTTTT.

This clonotype came up a few times. The V gene is TRBV7-9, the J gene TRBJ2-3; D possibly corresponds to TRBD2 (5 bases). Germline V lookup: CDR1 SEHNR, CDR2 FQNEAQ (reference sequence). Trimming left V 5 bases short and J 0 bases short, with 12 bases between. CDR3 size: 15 residues. In nucleotides, the CDR3 is TGTGCCAGCAGCACCAGACTACCTAGCACAGATACGCAGTATTTT. Protein product: CASSTRLPSTDTQYF. Variable domain in full (rest from reference TRBV7-9 and TRBJ2-3): DTGVSQNPRHKITKRGQNVTFRCDPISEHNRLYWYRQTLGQGPEFLTYFQNEAQLEKSRLLSDRFSAERPKGSFSTLEIQRTEQGDSAMYLCASSTRLPSTDTQYFGPGTRLTVL.

This clonotype showed up just a few times. CDR3 in DNA: TGCGCCAGCAGCCCAGACGGGACTCACACCTACGAGCAGTACTTC. This codes for CASSPDGTHTYEQYF. This rearrangement joins TRBV4-3 to TRBJ2-7; a possible D gene is TRBD2 (6 bases). Trimming removed 4 bases from V and 2 bases from J, with 15 bases in between. From germline, CDR1 is LGHNA and CDR2 YSLEER. CDR3 length: 15 amino acids.

The sample holds a few counts of this clonotype. V gene TRBV29-1 combines with J gene TRBJ2-5; 8 nucleotides match TRBD1. CDR1 and CDR2 from the germline V gene are SQVTM and ANQGSEA. V was clipped by 3 bases and J by 1 base; unmatched bases: 1. The length of the CDR3 is 13 residues. The CDR3: CSVEGTGQETQYF. In nucleotides, the CDR3 is TGCAGCGTTGAGGGGACAGGCCAAGAGACCCAGTACTTC.

This clonotype was counted a few times. The rearrangement links TRBV27 to TRBJ1-1, with TRBD1 as a possible D gene (6 bases). This CDR3 has 14 amino acids. Trimming left V 8 bases short and J 9 bases short, with 22 bases between. The germline CDR1 and CDR2 sequences are MNHEY and SMNVEV (reference sequence). The CDR3 is CASCLSKGGDKAFF. In DNA, the CDR3 is TGTGCCAGCTGCCTCTCTAAAGGGGGGGACAAAGCTTTCTTT.

This clonotype was recorded at least ten times. This chain links TRBV29-1 with TRBJ1-1, with TRBD1 matching over 7 bases. The V and J ends lost 4 bases and 5 bases, in that order; junction bases with no gene match: 7. The germline V gene has CDR1 SQVTM and CDR2 ANQGSEA. CDR3 size: 13 residues. The CDR3 coding sequence is TGCAGCGTTGTTAGGACAGGTGATACTGAAGCTTTCTTT. This sequence encodes CSVVRTGDTEAFF.

This clonotype was counted between two and nine times. The chain recombines TRBV7-9 with TRBJ1-2; D perhaps matches TRBD1 (5 bases). The CDR3 covers 13 residues. CDR1 is SEHNR and CDR2 is FQNEAQ in the germline V gene (reference sequence). Trimming removed 0 bases at V and 8 bases at J, with 10 bases between. This CDR3 is CASSLASGNGYTF. DNA of the CDR3: TGTGCCAGCAGCTTAGCCTCAGGGAACGGCTACACCTTC.

This clonotype was observed a few times. One junction end disagrees with the germline gene, perhaps due to a read error. The J gene is TRBJ2-4, the V gene TRBV24-1, with D possibly TRBD1 on 8 matching bases. Germline-derived CDR1 and CDR2 are KGHDR and SFDVKD. This CDR3 contains 15 residues. The CDR3 here is CATSDPDRGGNSQYF. The CDR3 nucleotides are TGTGCCACCAGTGATCCCGACAGGGGAGGGAACAGTCAGTACTTC.

The chain couples TRBV10-1 to TRBJ2-2, with D maybe TRBD1 (6 bases). The CDR3 has 17 residues. The germline CDR1 and CDR2 sequences are WNHNN and SYGVQD (reference sequence). V gave up 3 bases and J gave up 0 bases, with 14 bases separating them. The CDR3 sequence is CASSDQGRPPNTGELFF. The CDR3 DNA is TGCGCCAGCAGTGACCAGGGGCGCCCCCCGAACACCGGGGAGCTGTTTTTT.

This clonotype was counted between two and nine times. The gene calls are TRBV6-1 and TRBJ2-1; D is unresolved. The CDR3 is made up of 14 amino acids. Germline loops: CDR1 MNHNS, CDR2 SASEGT. Trimming stripped 6 bases from V and 5 bases from J, with 14 bases between. The CDR3 reads CASSPRLKDNEQFF. CDR3 DNA sequence: TGTGCCAGCAGCCCCAGGCTTAAGGACAATGAGCAGTTCTTC.

The CDR3: CSARTGGSNSPLHF. The CDR3 DNA reads as TGCAGTGCACGGACAGGGGGAAGTAATTCACCCCTCCACTTT. J is TRBJ1-6 and V is TRBV20-1; 10 bases line up with TRBD1. V gave up 6 bases and J gave up 6 bases; unmatched junction bases: 5. The CDR3 has 14 amino acids. Germline values: CDR1 DFQATT, CDR2 SNEGSKA (reference sequence).

The chain carries TRBV6-5 and TRBJ2-1; tentative D call: TRBD2 (6 bases). V gave up 8 bases and J gave up 3 bases, with 8 bases separating them. The CDR3 covers 12 residues. Germline V gene lookup returns CDR1 MNHEY and CDR2 SVGAGI. The CDR3 region is CASGGIYNEQFF. The CDR3 coding sequence is TGTGCCAGCGGGGGGATCTACAATGAGCAGTTCTTC.

This clonotype was recorded a few times. The rearrangement joins TRBV7-2 to TRBJ1-2; 7 bases map to TRBD1. This CDR3 contains 15 residues. J was trimmed by 0 bases and V by 4 bases; bases with no gene match: 5. Germline CDR1 and CDR2: SGHTA and FQGNSA. The CDR3 DNA is TGTGCCAGCAGCTCCAAGCAGGGGGCTAACTATGGCTACACCTTC. It is translated as CASSSKQGANYGYTF. The full variable domain, its missing parts supplied by reference TRBV7-2 and TRBJ1-2, is GAGVSQSPSNKVTEKGKDVELRCDPISGHTALYWYRQSLGQGLEFLIYFQGNSAPDKSGLPSDRFSAERTGGSVSTLTIQRTQQEDSAVYLCASSSKQGANYGYTFGSGTRLTVV.

This clonotype was counted only a few times. The chain couples TRBV12-5 to TRBJ2-1; D possibly matches TRBD1 or TRBD2 (6 bases each). Germline V gene data show CDR1 as LGHNT and CDR2 as FRNRAP. CDR3 size: 14 residues. Trimming removed 7 bases at V and 2 bases at J, with 12 bases between. CDR3 sequence reads: CASAGGMTYNEQFF. The CDR3 region has the DNA TGTGCTAGTGCCGGGGGCATGACCTACAATGAGCAGTTCTTC.